This is a list of T cell receptor beta chains from one sample in a study of T cells in Graves' hyperthyroidism and ophthalmopathy. TCRdb fed the multiplex PCR reads into MiXCR, producing one record per CDR3 protein. The table has 350,000 or so distinct CDR3 sequences, about 15% seen once. The sequenced sample consisted of blood. Receptors originate from a woman in her twenties or thirties with Graves' hyperthyroidism that later progressed to Graves' ophthalmopathy. The CDR3 runs from the conserved cysteine through the conserved F or W. The D gene is left open where the match is weak. Part of the rows lack a size; the others show once, few, many or a class for expanded clones.

v_gene	j_gene	d_gene	abundance	CDR3nt	CDR3aa
TRBV12-3/TRBV12-4	TRBJ2-2	TRBD1	many	TGTGCCAGCAAACCGGGACAGGGGGCCACCGGGGAGCTGTTTTTT	CASKPGQGATGELFF
TRBV29-1	TRBJ1-1	-	-	TGCAGCGTTACCATGGGGCGGGGTTACACTGAAGCTTTCTTT	CSVTMGRGYTEAFF
TRBV28	TRBJ1-5	-	many	TGTGCCAGCATCTTTGGGGGGAGTTGGGATAGCAATCAGCCCCAGCATTTT	CASIFGGSWDSNQPQHF
TRBV5-1	TRBJ2-7	-	many	TGCGCCAGCAGCGGGGGGGCAGCCCCTCCCTACGAGCAGTACTTC	CASSGGAAPPYEQYF
TRBV30	TRBJ2-1	-	many	TGTGCCTGGACCTCGGCGGGATTCTTAAATGAGCAGTTCTTC	CAWTSAGFLNEQFF
TRBV20-1	TRBJ2-2	-	few	TGCAGTGTTCAACGGGGGAGGACCGGGGAGCTGTTTTTT	CSVQRGRTGELFF
TRBV20-1	TRBJ2-1	TRBD2	-	TGCAGTGCCCGAACCGGGCGGGAGAGGAACAATGAGCAGTTCTTC	CSARTGRERNNEQFF
TRBV7-9	TRBJ2-1	-	-	TGTGCCAGCAGCCCCCGGGCAGTCATAGGCAATGAGCAGTTCTTC	CASSPRAVIGNEQFF
TRBV7-3	TRBJ2-3	TRBD1	-	TGTGCCAGCAGCATCGGGACAGCCGAAGATACGCAGTATTTT	CASSIGTAEDTQYF
TRBV7-9	TRBJ1-2	-	-	TGTGCCAGCAGCCCGGGGCTCGGACTACAAGGAGATGGCTACACCTTC	CASSPGLGLQGDGYTF
TRBV5-1	TRBJ2-2	-	-	TGCGCCAGCAGCTACCCAGGGGAGAACACCGGGGAGCTGTTTTTT	CASSYPGENTGELFF
TRBV11-2	TRBJ2-2	-	many	TGTGCCAGCAGCTTCCAGCGCACCGGGGAGCTGTTTTTT	CASSFQRTGELFF
TRBV5-1	TRBJ1-4	-	many	TGCGCCAGCAGCCCGACCGGCTCCCTTGGAACTAATGAAAAACTGTTTTTT	CASSPTGSLGTNEKLFF
TRBV20-1	TRBJ1-5	-	-	TGCAGTGCTAGACCATCGACAGTTACCAGCAATCAGCCCCAGCATTTT	CSARPSTVTSNQPQHF
TRBV6-2/TRBV6-3	TRBJ1-5	-	many	TGTGCCAGCAGTTATGACAGTGCGGGGCAGCCCCAGCATTTT	CASSYDSAGQPQHF
TRBV28	TRBJ2-7	-	many	TGTGCCAGCAGTAACCGGGACTTCTTCTCCTACGAGCAGTACTTC	CASSNRDFFSYEQYF
TRBV28	TRBJ2-2	-	hyperexpanded	TGTGCCAGCAGTTTTTTAGGGAACACCGGGGAGCTGTTTTTT	CASSFLGNTGELFF
TRBV2	TRBJ2-1	TRBD2	-	TGTGCCAGCAGTGGGACTAGCGCCAGCTCCTACAATGAGCAGTTCTTC	CASSGTSASSYNEQFF
TRBV11-2	TRBJ2-7	-	-	TGTGCCAGCAGCCGGGGAGCTGCCAGGGCAAACTCCTACGAGCAGTACTTC	CASSRGAARANSYEQYF
TRBV5-1	TRBJ1-1	TRBD1	many	TGCGCCAGCAGCTTGGTAGTCGGGACAGATGAAGCTTTCTTT	CASSLVVGTDEAFF
TRBV6-2/TRBV6-3	TRBJ2-7	-	many	TGTGCCAGCAGTTACTCGGGACAACACTACGAGCAGTACTTC	CASSYSGQHYEQYF
TRBV18	TRBJ1-1	-	-	TGTGCCAGCTCACCATCAAGGGTGGGAGGGAACACTGAAGCTTTCTTT	CASSPSRVGGNTEAFF
TRBV11-2	TRBJ2-7	-	-	TGTGCCAGCAGCTTAGGAAGTCACCCCGACTACGAGCAGTACTTC	CASSLGSHPDYEQYF
TRBV6-1	TRBJ1-2	-	many	TGTGCCAGCAGTTATCGGGGGCCACCTCTCACCTATGGCTACACCTTC	CASSYRGPPLTYGYTF
TRBV18	TRBJ2-3	TRBD1	many	TGTGCCAGCACGATTTCCGGGACAGGGGTAGATACGCAGTATTTT	CASTISGTGVDTQYF
TRBV5-1	TRBJ2-3	-	-	TGCGCCAGCAGCTTGAGGCGGGAAGGCACAGATACGCAGTATTTT	CASSLRREGTDTQYF
TRBV20-1	TRBJ2-3	TRBD1	many	TGCAGTGCTAGAATTCTGGGACAGGGCACAGATACGCAGTATTTT	CSARILGQGTDTQYF
TRBV20-1	TRBJ2-5	TRBD1	-	TGCAGTTCTAGAGAGGTCCACAGGGGGTCAGAGACCCAGTACTTC	CSSREVHRGSETQYF
TRBV6-2/TRBV6-3	TRBJ2-2	-	-	TGTGCCAGCAGTTACTCCACGGGCGTCACCGGGGAGCTGTTTTTT	CASSYSTGVTGELFF